The entry below describes one T cell receptor beta chain. In the original workflow: Counts of nucleated cells, estimated from reference gene primer amplification, were obtained. Repertoires were generated with immunoSEQ multiplex PCR, while TCRdb's copy carries only in-frame clones and drops some. V and J calls plus clone size are reproduced from that table; the DNA served to infer D and trimming. Of roughly 150,000 clones in the sample, 80% were seen once. This sample stems from a study of blood T cell repertoires in COVID-19. Overall study: The United States, Italy and Spain supplied acute and convalescent COVID-19 samples. PBMCs, B-cell-depleted T cells, or T cells were the source of the cDNA or gDNA that made up the material.

CDR3 size: 15 residues. V was clipped by 4 bases and J by 8 bases, with 17 bases between them. Germline V gives CDR1 SNHLY, CDR2 FYNNEI. The rearrangement uses TRBV2 and TRBJ1-4, with a weak D call TRBD1 (6 bases). The source material was peripheral blood. The receptor's source is a man aged 55 to 69 with acute or convalescent COVID-19. Written as DNA, the CDR3 is TGTGCCAGCAGTGCTTCGGTCAGGGGAAACGAAAAACTGTTTTTT. It encodes CASSASVRGNEKLFF.